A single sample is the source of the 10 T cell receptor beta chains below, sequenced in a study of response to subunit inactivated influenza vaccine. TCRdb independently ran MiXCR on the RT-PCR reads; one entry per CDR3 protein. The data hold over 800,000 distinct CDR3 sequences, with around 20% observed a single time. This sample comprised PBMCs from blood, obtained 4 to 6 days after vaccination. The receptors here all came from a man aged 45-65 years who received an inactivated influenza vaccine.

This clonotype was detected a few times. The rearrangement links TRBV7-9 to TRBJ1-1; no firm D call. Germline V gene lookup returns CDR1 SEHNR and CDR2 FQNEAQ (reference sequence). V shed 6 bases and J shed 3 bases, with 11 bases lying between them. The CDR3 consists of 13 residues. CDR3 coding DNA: TGTGCCAGCAGGTATGGGGAAGACACTGAAGCTTTCTTT. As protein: CASRYGEDTEAFF.

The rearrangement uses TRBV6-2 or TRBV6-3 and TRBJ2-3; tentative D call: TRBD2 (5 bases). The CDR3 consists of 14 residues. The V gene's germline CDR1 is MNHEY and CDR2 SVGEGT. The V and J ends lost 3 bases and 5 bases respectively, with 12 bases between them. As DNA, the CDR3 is TGTGCCAGCAGTTATCGACTACGAAAAGATACGCAGTATTTT. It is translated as CASSYRLRKDTQYF.

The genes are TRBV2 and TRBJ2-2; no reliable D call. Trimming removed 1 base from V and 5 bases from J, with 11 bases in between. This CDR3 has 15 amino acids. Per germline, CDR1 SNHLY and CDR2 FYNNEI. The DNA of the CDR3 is TGTGCCAGCAGTGAAGATCTCGTAACGACCGGGGAGCTGTTTTTT. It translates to CASSEDLVTTGELFF.

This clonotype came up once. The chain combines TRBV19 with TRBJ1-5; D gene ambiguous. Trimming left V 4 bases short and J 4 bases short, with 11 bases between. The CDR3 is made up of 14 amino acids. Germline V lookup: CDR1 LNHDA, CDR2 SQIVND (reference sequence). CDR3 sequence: CASSNFPSNQPQHF. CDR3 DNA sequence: TGTGCCAGTAGTAATTTCCCATCAAATCAGCCCCAGCATTTT.

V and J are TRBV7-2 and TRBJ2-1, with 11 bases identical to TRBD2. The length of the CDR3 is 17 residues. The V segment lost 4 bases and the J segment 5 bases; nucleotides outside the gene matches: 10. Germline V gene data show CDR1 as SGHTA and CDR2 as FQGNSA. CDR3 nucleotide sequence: TGTGCCAGCAGCTCCCGCAATTTAGCGGGAGGGAACAATGAGCAGTTCTTC. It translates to CASSSRNLAGGNNEQFF. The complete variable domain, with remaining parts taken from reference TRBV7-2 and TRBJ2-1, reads GAGVSQSPSNKVTEKGKDVELRCDPISGHTALYWYRQSLGQGLEFLIYFQGNSAPDKSGLPSDRFSAERTGGSVSTLTIQRTQQEDSAVYLCASSSRNLAGGNNEQFFGPGTRLTVL.

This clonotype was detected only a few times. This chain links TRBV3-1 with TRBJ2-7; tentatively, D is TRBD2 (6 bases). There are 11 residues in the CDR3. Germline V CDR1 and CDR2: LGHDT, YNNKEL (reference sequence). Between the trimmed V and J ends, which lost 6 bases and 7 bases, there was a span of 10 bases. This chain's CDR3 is CASRGAGEQYF. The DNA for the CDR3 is TGTGCCAGCAGAGGGGCGGGGGAGCAGTACTTC.

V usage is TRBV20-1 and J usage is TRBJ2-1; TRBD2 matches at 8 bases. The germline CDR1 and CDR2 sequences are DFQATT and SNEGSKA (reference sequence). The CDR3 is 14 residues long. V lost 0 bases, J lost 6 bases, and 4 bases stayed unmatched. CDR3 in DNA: TGCAGTGCTAGAGATCCCGCGGGGGGCAATGAGCAGTTCTTC. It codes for CSARDPAGGNEQFF.

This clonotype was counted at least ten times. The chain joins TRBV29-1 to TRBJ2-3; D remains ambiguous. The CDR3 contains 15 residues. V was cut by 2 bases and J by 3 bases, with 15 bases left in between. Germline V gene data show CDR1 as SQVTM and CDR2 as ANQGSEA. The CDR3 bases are TGCAGCGTTGAAATTGATTTCCGTCGGACAGATACGCAGTATTTT. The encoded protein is CSVEIDFRRTDTQYF.

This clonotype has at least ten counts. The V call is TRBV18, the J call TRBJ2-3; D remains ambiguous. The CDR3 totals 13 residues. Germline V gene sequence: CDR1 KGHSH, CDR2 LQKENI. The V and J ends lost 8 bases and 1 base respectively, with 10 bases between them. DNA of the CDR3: TGTGCCAGCAGTCCGGGTCGCACAGATACGCAGTATTTT. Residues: CASSPGRTDTQYF.

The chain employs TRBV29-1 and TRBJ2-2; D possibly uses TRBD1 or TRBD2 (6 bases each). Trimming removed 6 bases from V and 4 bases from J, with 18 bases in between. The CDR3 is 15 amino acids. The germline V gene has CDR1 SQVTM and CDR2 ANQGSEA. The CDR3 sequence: CSVKRGDSLTGELFF. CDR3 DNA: TGCAGCGTCAAAAGGGGGGACTCCCTCACCGGGGAGCTGTTTTTT.